This TCR beta chain was recovered during a study of blood T cells in healthy people across ages. CDR1 and CDR2 from the germline V gene are DFQATT and SNEGSKA (reference sequence). V shed 3 bases and J shed 0 bases, with 8 bases lying between them. This CDR3 has 13 residues. Details on this clonotype: The antigen remains unidentified.

Regarding the study as a whole: The recorded TCR beta diversity per million T cells decreased in a roughly linear manner with age.

Primers used in a second PCR of about 7 to 12 cycles were a sample-barcoded 5' primer and a J-beta primer mix. MiXCR, applied by TCRdb to the 5' RACE reads, yields one record per CDR3 protein. In the table there are 780,000 or so distinct CDR3 sequences, roughly three fifths of which are singletons. Sequencing was performed on blood. The chain carries TRBV20-1 and TRBJ1-2, with D uncertain. This TCR came from a man in his forties in good health. For the CDR3, the DNA is TGCAGTGCTAGCGGCCGGGCTAACTATGGCTACACCTTC. As protein: CSASGRANYGYTF.